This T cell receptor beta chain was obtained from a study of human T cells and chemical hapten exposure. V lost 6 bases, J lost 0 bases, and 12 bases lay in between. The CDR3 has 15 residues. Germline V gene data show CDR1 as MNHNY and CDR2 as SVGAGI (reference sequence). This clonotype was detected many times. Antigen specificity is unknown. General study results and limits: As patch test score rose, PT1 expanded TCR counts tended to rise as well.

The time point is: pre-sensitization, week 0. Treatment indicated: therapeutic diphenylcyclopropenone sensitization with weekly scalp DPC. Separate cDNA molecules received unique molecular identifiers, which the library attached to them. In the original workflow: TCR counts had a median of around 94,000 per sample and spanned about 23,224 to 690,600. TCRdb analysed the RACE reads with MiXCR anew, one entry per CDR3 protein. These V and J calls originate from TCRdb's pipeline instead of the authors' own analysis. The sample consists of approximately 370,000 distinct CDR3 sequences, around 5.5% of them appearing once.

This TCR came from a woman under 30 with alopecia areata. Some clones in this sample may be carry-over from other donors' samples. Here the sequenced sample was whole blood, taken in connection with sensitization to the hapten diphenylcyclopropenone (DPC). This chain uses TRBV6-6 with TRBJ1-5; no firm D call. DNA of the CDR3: TGTGCCAGCAGCCTCTCAGAGGGTAGCAATCAGCCCCAGCATTTT. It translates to CASSLSEGSNQPQHF.